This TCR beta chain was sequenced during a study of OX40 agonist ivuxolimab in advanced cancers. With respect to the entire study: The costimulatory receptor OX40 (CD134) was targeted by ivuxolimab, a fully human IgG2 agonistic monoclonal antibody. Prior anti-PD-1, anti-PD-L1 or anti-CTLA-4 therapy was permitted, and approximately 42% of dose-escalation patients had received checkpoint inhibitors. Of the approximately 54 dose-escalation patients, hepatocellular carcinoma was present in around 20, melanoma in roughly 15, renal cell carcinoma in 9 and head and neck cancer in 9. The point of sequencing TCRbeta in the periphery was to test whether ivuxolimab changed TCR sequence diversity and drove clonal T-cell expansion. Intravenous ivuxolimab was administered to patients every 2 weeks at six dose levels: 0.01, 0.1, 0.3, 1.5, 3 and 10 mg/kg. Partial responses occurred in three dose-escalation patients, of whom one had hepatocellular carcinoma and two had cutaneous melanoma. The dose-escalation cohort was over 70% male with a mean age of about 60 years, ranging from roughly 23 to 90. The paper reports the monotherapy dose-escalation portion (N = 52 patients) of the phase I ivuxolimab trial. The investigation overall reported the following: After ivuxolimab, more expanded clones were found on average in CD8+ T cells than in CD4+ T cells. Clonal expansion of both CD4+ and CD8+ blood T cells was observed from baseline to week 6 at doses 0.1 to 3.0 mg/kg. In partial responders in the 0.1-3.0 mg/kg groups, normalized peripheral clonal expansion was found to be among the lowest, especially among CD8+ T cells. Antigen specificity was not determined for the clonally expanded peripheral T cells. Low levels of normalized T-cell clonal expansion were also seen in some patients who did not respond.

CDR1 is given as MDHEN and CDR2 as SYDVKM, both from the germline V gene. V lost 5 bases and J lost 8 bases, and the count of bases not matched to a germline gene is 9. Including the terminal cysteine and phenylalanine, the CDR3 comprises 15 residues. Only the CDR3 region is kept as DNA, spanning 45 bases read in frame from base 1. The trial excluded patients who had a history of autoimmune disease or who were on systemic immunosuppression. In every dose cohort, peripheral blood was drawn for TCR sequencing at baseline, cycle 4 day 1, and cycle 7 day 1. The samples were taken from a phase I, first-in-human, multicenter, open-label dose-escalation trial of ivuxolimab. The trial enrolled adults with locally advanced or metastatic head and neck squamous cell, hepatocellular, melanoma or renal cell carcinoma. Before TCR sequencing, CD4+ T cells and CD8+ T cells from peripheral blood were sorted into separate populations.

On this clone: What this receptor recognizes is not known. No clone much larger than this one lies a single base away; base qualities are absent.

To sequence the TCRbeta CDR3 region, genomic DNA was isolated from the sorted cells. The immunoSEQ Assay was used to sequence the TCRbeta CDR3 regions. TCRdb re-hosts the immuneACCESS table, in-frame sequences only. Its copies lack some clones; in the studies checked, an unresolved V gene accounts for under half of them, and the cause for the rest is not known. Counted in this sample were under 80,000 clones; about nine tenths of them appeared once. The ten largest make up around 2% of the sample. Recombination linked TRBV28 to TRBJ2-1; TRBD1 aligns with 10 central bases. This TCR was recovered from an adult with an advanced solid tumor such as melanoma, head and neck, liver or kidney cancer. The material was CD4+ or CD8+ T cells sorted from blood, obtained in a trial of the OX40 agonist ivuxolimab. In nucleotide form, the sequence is TGTGCCAGCAGTAAACCGGGACAGGGGATCTATGAGCAGTTCTTC. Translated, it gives CASSKPGQGIYEQFF.